This T cell receptor (beta chain) was retrieved from a study of CD8+ T cells in alopecia areata. Across the whole study: A regimen of oral tofacitinib, 5 to 10 mg twice daily, was given to treated patients. Study-wide points: Resident alphabeta T cells of normal skin are also sequenced in scalp samples. The study found TCR sharing across patients less clear than in mice, possibly for HLA reasons.

Remarks on this clone: Its specificity is not known.

The germline CDR1 and CDR2 sequences are SGHAT and FQDESV (reference sequence). Trimming removed 2 bases at V and 3 bases at J, with 8 bases between. The CDR3 is 13 amino acids. Extraction and reverse transcription of RNA yielded cDNA as the sequencing template. Clones were read by immunoSEQ multiplex PCR, and TCRdb kept only the in-frame ones, dropping some. The sample lists 100,000 to 150,000 clones; approximately 58% were seen once. The rearrangement links TRBV11-1 to TRBJ2-7; D might be TRBD2 (5 bases). The origin of this receptor is a human donor with alopecia areata. This specimen was CD4+ T cells sorted from blood, taken at week 0. The CDR3 region is CASSLYGVYEQYF. The CDR3 nucleotides are TGTGCCAGCAGCTTATACGGGGTCTACGAGCAGTACTTC. The entire variable domain, with the rest obtained from reference TRBV11-1 and TRBJ2-7, is as follows: EAEVAQSPRYKITEKSQAVAFWCDPISGHATLYWYRQILGQGPELLVQFQDESVVDDSQLPKDRFSAERLKGVDSTLKIQPAELGDSAMYLCASSLYGVYEQYFGPGTRLTVT.